This is a list of T cell receptor beta chains from one sample in a study of OX40 agonist ivuxolimab in advanced cancers. Sequencing used immunoSEQ multiplex PCR; TCRdb keeps in-frame clones, though not all of them. This table holds tens of thousands of clones, 90% to 95% found once. The sample consisted of CD4+ or CD8+ T cells sorted from blood, taken in a trial of the OX40 agonist ivuxolimab. The source of these receptors is an adult with an advanced solid tumor such as melanoma, head and neck, liver or kidney cancer. CDR3s include the opening cysteine and the closing phenylalanine or tryptophan. D genes are given only for firm matches. Where a row states a size, it is once, few, many or the class of an expanded clone; other rows omit it.

size	V	length	J	D	CDR3	DNA
NA	TRBV5-1	14	TRBJ1-1	TRBD1	CASSLARGHTEAFF	TGCGCCAGCAGCTTGGCCAGGGGGCACACTGAAGCTTTCTTT
NA	TRBV9	15	TRBJ2-1	NA	CASSVGLGAVNEQFF	TGTGCCAGCAGCGTAGGTCTGGGGGCGGTCAATGAGCAGTTCTTC
NA	TRBV6-5	15	TRBJ2-7	NA	CASSSEQGFVGEQYF	TGTGCCAGCAGTTCAGAGCAGGGATTTGTTGGCGAGCAGTACTTC
NA	TRBV9	16	TRBJ1-1	NA	CASSVATRDVHTEAFF	TGTGCCAGCAGCGTAGCTACAAGGGATGTTCACACTGAAGCTTTCTTT
NA	TRBV11-3	17	TRBJ2-6	NA	CASSGTAGRTGANVLTF	TGTGCCAGCAGCGGGACCGCGGGTAGGACTGGGGCCAACGTCCTGACTTTC
NA	TRBV13	17	TRBJ2-7	NA	CASSRLGQGPSSYEQYF	TGTGCCAGCAGCCGCCTAGGGCAGGGGCCTAGCTCCTACGAGCAGTACTTC
NA	TRBV5-1	15	TRBJ2-3	NA	CASSFAGAVTDTQYF	TGCGCCAGCAGCTTTGCGGGGGCCGTCACAGATACGCAGTATTTT
NA	TRBV19	16	TRBJ2-5	NA	CASSIGQIPQGETQYF	TGTGCCAGTAGTATAGGGCAGATCCCCCAAGGGGAGACCCAGTACTTC
NA	TRBV6-5	14	TRBJ2-7	NA	CASSRTPWGYEQYF	TGTGCCAGCAGCCGAACCCCCTGGGGGTACGAGCAGTACTTC
NA	TRBV15	16	TRBJ1-4	NA	CATSRDLDLLREKLFF	TGTGCCACCAGCAGAGATCTTGACCTCCTACGGGAAAAACTGTTTTTT
NA	TRBV5-1	14	TRBJ2-2	NA	CASSEQLVIGELFF	TGCGCCAGCAGCGAGCAGCTGGTTATCGGGGAGCTGTTTTTT
NA	TRBV19	14	TRBJ1-1	NA	CASSIGGVNTEAFF	TGTGCCAGTAGTATAGGAGGGGTGAACACTGAAGCTTTCTTT
once	TRBV28	15	TRBJ2-7	NA	CASGGGASSTYEQYF	TGTGCCAGCGGAGGAGGGGCTAGCTCCACCTACGAGCAGTACTTC
NA	TRBV7-8	16	TRBJ2-7	NA	CASSLMSEGSLYEQYF	TGTGCCAGCAGCTTAATGTCGGAGGGGTCCCTCTACGAGCAGTACTTC
NA	TRBV15	13	TRBJ1-5	NA	CATSSRGHQPQHF	TGTGCCACCAGCAGCAGGGGTCATCAGCCCCAGCATTTT
NA	TRBV4-2	15	TRBJ2-7	NA	CASSQVGGSQYEQYF	TGTGCCAGCAGCCAAGTTGGCGGATCACAATACGAGCAGTACTTC
NA	TRBV6-1	15	TRBJ2-7	NA	CASSEGPGATYEQYF	TGTGCCAGCAGTGAAGGTCCCGGGGCAACCTACGAGCAGTACTTC
NA	TRBV9	15	TRBJ2-5	TRBD2	CASSVTGTKGETQYF	TGTGCCAGCAGCGTTACCGGGACTAAGGGGGAGACCCAGTACTTC
NA	TRBV11-3	16	TRBJ2-7	TRBD2	CASSLAGTSASYEQYF	TGTGCCAGCAGCTTAGCCGGGACTAGCGCTTCCTACGAGCAGTACTTC
NA	TRBV5-1	14	TRBJ1-1	NA	CASSLDRPNTEAFF	TGCGCCAGCAGCTTGGACAGGCCGAACACTGAAGCTTTCTTT
few	TRBV4-1	15	TRBJ2-1	NA	CASSQVEAGLNEQFF	TGCGCCAGCAGCCAAGTAGAAGCAGGGCTCAATGAGCAGTTCTTC
NA	TRBV21-1	15	TRBJ1-1	NA	CASSTPTGSNTEAFF	TGTGCCAGCAGCACCCCCACAGGGTCGAACACTGAAGCTTTCTTT
NA	TRBV7-2	13	TRBJ1-4	NA	CASSFGGWEKLFF	TGTGCCAGCAGCTTCGGGGGCTGGGAAAAACTGTTTTTT
NA	TRBV5-1	15	TRBJ2-5	TRBD2	CASIGLAGRQETQYF	TGCGCCAGCATAGGGCTAGCGGGGAGACAAGAGACCCAGTACTTC
NA	TRBV28	13	TRBJ1-5	TRBD1	CASTDRGPQPQHF	TGTGCCAGCACGGACAGGGGGCCTCAGCCCCAGCATTTT
NA	TRBV27	14	TRBJ2-4	NA	CASSPRALGNIQYF	TGTGCCAGCAGTCCCCGGGCCCTCGGGAACATTCAGTACTTC
NA	TRBV9	16	TRBJ2-5	NA	CASSGGAAGGRETQYF	TGTGCCAGCAGCGGCGGGGCGGCAGGGGGTAGAGAGACCCAGTACTTC
NA	TRBV5-1	13	TRBJ2-3	TRBD2	CATRTSGTDTQYF	TGCGCCACTCGGACTAGCGGGACAGATACGCAGTATTTT
NA	TRBV28	15	TRBJ2-1	TRBD2	CASRGLAGVYNEQFF	TGTGCCAGCAGGGGACTAGCGGGGGTATACAATGAGCAGTTCTTC
NA	TRBV27	14	TRBJ1-4	NA	CASSSNRDDEKLFF	TGTGCCAGCAGTTCGAACAGGGACGATGAAAAACTGTTTTTT
NA	TRBV19	16	TRBJ2-5	TRBD2	CASSTSGGIRAETQYF	TGTGCCAGTAGTACTAGCGGGGGGATTCGGGCAGAGACCCAGTACTTC
NA	TRBV6-6	11	TRBJ1-2	NA	CASRGLYGYTF	TGTGCCAGCCGGGGATTATATGGCTACACCTTC
NA	TRBV2	14	TRBJ1-6	TRBD1	CASSERQGGLPLHF	TGTGCCAGCAGTGAACGTCAGGGGGGTTTACCCCTCCACTTT
NA	TRBV28	12	TRBJ1-3	NA	CASSWPGRTIYF	TGTGCCAGCAGTTGGCCCGGACGGACCATATATTTT
NA	TRBV11-3	14	TRBJ1-2	NA	CASSSIAGAGGYTF	TGTGCCAGCAGCTCCATCGCAGGGGCCGGAGGCTACACCTTC
NA	TRBV6-5	14	TRBJ1-2	TRBD1	CASSERTGWDGYTF	TGTGCCAGCAGTGAACGGACAGGCTGGGATGGCTACACCTTC
few	TRBV30	17	TRBJ2-1	TRBD2	CAWTRGVASGGANEQFF	TGTGCCTGGACTCGCGGTGTGGCTAGCGGGGGGGCGAATGAGCAGTTCTTC
NA	TRBV25-1	16	TRBJ2-3	TRBD1	CASSEIGTGRADTQYF	TGTGCCAGCAGTGAAATTGGGACAGGGAGGGCAGATACGCAGTATTTT
NA	TRBV5-1	15	TRBJ2-1	TRBD2	CASTDPGLADNEQFF	TGCGCCAGCACCGATCCCGGGCTAGCGGACAATGAGCAGTTCTTC
NA	TRBV7-9	16	TRBJ1-1	NA	CASSLAGGTGNTEAFF	TGTGCCAGCAGCTTAGCTGGGGGGACCGGGAACACTGAAGCTTTCTTT
NA	TRBV30	12	TRBJ1-6	NA	CAWRPRNSPLHF	TGTGCCTGGAGGCCCAGAAATTCACCCCTCCACTTT
NA	TRBV6-4	16	TRBJ2-2	TRBD1	CASSLQGVGNTGELFF	TGTGCCAGCAGCCTACAGGGGGTAGGGAACACCGGGGAGCTGTTTTTT
NA	TRBV28	14	TRBJ1-4	NA	CASSLAGQREKLFF	TGTGCCAGCAGTTTGGCGGGGCAGAGGGAAAAACTGTTTTTT
NA	TRBV7-9	15	TRBJ1-1	NA	CASSLNLEGNTEAFF	TGTGCCAGCAGCTTAAATCTAGAGGGGAACACTGAAGCTTTCTTT